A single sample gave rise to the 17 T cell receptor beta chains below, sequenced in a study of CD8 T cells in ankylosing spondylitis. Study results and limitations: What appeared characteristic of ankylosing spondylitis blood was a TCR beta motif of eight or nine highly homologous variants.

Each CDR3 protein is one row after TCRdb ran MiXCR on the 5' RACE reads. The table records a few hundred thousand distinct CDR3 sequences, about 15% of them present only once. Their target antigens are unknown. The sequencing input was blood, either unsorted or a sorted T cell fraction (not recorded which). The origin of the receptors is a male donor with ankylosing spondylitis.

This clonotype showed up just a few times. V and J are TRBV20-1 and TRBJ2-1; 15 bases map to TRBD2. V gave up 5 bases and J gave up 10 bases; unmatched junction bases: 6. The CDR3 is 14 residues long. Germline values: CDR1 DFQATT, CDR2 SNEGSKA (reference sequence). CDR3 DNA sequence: TGCAGTGCTCCGGGACTAGCGGGAGGTGGGGAGCAGTTCTTC. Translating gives CSAPGLAGGGEQFF.

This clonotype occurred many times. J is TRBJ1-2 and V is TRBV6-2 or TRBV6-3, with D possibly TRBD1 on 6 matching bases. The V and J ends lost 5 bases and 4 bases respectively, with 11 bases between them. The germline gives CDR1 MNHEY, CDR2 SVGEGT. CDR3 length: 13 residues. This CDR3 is CASSNRDTYGYTF. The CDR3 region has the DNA TGTGCCAGCAGTAACCGGGACACCTATGGCTACACCTTC.

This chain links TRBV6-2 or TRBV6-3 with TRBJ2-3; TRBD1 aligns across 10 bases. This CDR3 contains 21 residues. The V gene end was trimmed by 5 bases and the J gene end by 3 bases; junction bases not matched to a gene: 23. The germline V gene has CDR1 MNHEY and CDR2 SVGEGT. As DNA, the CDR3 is TGTGCCAGCAGTCCCCGGTCTGGGACAGGGGCATACTCAAGGCTAACAGATACGCAGTATTTT. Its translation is CASSPRSGTGAYSRLTDTQYF.

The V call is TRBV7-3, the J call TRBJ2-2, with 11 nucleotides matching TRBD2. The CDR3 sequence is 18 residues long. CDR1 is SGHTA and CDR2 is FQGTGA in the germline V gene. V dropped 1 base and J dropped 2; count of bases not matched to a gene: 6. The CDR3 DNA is TGTGCCAGCAGCTTAATGGCTCTAGCGGGAGGTAACACCGGGGAGCTGTTTTTT. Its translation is CASSLMALAGGNTGELFF. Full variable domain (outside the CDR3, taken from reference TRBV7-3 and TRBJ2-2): GAGVSQTPSNKVTEKGKYVELRCDPISGHTALYWYRQSLGQGPEFLIYFQGTGAADDSGLPNDRFFAVRPEGSVSTLKIQRTERGDSAVYLCASSLMALAGGNTGELFFGEGSRLTVL.

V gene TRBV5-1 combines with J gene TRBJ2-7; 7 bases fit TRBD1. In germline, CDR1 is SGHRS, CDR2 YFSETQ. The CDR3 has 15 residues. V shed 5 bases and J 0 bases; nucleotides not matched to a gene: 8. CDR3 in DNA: TGCGCCAGCAGACCGGACAGGTTCTTCTCCTACGAGCAGTACTTC. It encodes CASRPDRFFSYEQYF. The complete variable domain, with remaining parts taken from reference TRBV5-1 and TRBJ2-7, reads KAGVTQTPRYLIKTRGQQVTLSCSPISGHRSVSWYQQTPGQGLQFLFEYFSETQRNKGNFPGRFSGRQFSNSRSEMNVSTLELGDSALYLCASRPDRFFSYEQYFGPGTRLTVT.

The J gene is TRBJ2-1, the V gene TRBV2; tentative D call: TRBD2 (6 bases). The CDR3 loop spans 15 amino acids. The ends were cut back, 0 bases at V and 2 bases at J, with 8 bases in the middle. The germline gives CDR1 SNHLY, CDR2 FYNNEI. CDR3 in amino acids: CASSEAGGTYNEQFF. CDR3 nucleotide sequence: TGTGCCAGCAGTGAAGCAGGAGGGACCTACAATGAGCAGTTCTTC.

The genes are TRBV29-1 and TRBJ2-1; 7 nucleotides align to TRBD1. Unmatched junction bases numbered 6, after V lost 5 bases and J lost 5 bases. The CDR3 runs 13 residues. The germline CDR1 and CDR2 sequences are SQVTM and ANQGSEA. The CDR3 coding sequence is TGCAGCGTTAAAAGGGACAGAAACAATGAGCAGTTCTTC. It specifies CSVKRDRNNEQFF.

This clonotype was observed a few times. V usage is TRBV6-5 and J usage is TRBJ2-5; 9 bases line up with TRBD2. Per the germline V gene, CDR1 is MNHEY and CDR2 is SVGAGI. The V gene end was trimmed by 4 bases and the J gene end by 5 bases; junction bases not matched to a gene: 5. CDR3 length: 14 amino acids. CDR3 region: CASSLLAGRETQYF. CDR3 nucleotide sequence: TGTGCCAGCAGTTTGCTAGCGGGGCGCGAGACCCAGTACTTC.

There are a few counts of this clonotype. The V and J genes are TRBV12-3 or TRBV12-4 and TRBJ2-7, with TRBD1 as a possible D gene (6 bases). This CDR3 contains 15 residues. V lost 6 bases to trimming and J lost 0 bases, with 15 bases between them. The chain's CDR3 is CASSKQGTPSYEQYF. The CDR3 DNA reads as TGTGCCAGCAGCAAACAGGGAACCCCCTCCTACGAGCAGTACTTC.

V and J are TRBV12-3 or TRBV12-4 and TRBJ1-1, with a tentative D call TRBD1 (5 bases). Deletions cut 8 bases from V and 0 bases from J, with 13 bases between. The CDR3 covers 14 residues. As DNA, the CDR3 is TGTGCCAGCGGGGGGAGGGGACTGAACACTGAAGCTTTCTTT. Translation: CASGGRGLNTEAFF.

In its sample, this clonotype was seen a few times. CDR3 region: CASSHIRDTQYF. The CDR3 nucleotides read TGCGCCAGCAGTCATATTCGGGATACGCAGTATTTT. V gene TRBV4-1 combines with J gene TRBJ2-3; D uncertain. V was trimmed by 6 bases and J by 6 bases, leaving 10 bases between them. The germline V gene encodes CDR1 MGHRA and CDR2 YSYEKL. The CDR3 covers 12 residues.

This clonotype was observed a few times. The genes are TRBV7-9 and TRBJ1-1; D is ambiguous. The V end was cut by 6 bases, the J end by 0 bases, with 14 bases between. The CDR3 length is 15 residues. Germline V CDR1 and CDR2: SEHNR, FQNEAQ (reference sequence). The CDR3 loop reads CASSYSGFLNTEAFF. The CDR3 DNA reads TGTGCCAGCAGTTACTCGGGTTTCCTGAACACTGAAGCTTTCTTT.

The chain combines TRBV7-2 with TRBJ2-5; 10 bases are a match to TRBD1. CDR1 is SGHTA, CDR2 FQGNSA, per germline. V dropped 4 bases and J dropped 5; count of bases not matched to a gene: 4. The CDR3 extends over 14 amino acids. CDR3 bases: TGTGCCAGCAGCTGGGACAGGGGAGGGGAGACCCAGTACTTC. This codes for CASSWDRGGETQYF. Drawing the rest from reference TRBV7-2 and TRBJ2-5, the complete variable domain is GAGVSQSPSNKVTEKGKDVELRCDPISGHTALYWYRQSLGQGLEFLIYFQGNSAPDKSGLPSDRFSAERTGGSVSTLTIQRTQQEDSAVYLCASSWDRGGETQYFGPGTRLLVL.

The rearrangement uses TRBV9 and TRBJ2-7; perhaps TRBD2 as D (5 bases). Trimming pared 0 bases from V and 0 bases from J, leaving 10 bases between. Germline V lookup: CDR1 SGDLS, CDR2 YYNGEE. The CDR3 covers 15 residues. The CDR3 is CASSVEDSHSYEQYF. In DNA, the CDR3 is TGTGCCAGCAGCGTAGAGGACTCGCACTCCTACGAGCAGTACTTC.

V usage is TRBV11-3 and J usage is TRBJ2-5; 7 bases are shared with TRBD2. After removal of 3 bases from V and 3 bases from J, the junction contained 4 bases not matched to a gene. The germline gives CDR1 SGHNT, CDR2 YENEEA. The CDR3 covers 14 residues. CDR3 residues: CASSFFRGEETQYF. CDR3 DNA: TGTGCCAGCAGCTTTTTCCGGGGGGAAGAGACCCAGTACTTC.

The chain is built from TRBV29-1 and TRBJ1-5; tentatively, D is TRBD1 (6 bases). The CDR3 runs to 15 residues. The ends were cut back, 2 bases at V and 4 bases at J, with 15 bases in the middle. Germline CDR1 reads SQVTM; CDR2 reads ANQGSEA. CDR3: CSVERDIPTNQPQHF. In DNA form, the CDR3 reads TGCAGCGTTGAAAGGGACATCCCAACAAATCAGCCCCAGCATTTT.

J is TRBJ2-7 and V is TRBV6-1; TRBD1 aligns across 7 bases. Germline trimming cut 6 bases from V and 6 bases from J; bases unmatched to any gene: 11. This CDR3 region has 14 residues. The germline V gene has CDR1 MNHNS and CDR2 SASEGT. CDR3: CASSRRDSRSEQYF. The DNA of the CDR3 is TGTGCCAGCAGCCGCCGGGACAGTAGATCCGAGCAGTACTTC.